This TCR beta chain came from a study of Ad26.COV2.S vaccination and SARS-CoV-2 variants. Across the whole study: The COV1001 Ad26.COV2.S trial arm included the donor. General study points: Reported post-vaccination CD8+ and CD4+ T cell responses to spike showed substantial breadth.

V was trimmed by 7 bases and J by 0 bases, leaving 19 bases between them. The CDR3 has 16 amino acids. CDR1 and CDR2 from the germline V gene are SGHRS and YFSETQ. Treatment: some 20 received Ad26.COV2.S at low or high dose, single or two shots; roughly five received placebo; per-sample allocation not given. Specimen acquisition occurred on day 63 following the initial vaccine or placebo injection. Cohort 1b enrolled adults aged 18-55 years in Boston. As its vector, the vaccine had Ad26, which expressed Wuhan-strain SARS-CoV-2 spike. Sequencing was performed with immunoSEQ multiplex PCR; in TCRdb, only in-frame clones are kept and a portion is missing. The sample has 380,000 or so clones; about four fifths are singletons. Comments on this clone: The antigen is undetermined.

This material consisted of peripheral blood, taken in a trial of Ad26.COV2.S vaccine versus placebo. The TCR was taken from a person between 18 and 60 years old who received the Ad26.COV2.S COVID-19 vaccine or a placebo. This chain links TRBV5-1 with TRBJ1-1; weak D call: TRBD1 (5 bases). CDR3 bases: TGCGCCAGCGCCTGGGGCCCCAGGGAGATGAACACTGAAGCTTTCTTT. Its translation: CASAWGPREMNTEAFF. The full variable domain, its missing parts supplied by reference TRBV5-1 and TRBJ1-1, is KAGVTQTPRYLIKTRGQQVTLSCSPISGHRSVSWYQQTPGQGLQFLFEYFSETQRNKGNFPGRFSGRQFSNSRSEMNVSTLELGDSALYLCASAWGPREMNTEAFFGQGTRLTVV.